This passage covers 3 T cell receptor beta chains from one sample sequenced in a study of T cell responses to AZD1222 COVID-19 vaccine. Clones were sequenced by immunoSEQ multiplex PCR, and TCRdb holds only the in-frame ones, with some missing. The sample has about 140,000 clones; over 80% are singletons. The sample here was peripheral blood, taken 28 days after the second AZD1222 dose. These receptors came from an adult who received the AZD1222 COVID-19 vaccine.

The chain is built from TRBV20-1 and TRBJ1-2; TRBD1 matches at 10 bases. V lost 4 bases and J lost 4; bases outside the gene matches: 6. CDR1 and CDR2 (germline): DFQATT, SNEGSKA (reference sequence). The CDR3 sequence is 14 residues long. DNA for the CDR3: TGCAGTGCTAATGACAGGGGGCGCAGCTATGGCTACACCTTC. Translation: CSANDRGRSYGYTF.

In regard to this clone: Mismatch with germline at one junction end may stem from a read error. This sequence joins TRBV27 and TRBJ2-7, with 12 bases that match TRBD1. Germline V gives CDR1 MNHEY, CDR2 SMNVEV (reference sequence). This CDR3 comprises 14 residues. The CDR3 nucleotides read TGTGCCAGCAGTTTATCGTCCGGGACAGGGGGCGAAAACTTC. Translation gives CASSLSSGTGGENF.

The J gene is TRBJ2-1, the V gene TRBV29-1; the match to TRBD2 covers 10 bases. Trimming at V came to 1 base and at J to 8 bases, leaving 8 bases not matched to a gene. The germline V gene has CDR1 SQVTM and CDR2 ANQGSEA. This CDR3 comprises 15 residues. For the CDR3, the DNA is TGCAGCGTTGAAGGAAAAACTAGCGGGGACTATGAGCAGTTCTTC. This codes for CSVEGKTSGDYEQFF.